Listed here are 20 T cell receptor beta chains from one sample, sequenced in a study of cytomegalovirus exposure and HLA in healthy donors (TCRdb year 2017). Library preparation used the immunoSEQ multiplex PCR assay. For the multiplex PCR, a mixture combining 60 forward primers for TCR Vbeta segments and 13 reverse primers for TCR Jbeta segments was used. In its TCRdb copy, this immuneACCESS table keeps in-frame sequences only and misses some clones. Where compared with another copy, unresolved V genes explain less than half of these, and the others have no known cause. The sample has 250,000 to 350,000 clones on record, over 70% of them singletons. The ten most abundant clones make up about 0.3% of the sample. The sample consisted of PBMCs. All receptors derive from a girl aged 2 to 9 in good health and CMV-seronegative.

The chain is built from TRBV6-5 and TRBJ1-6, with 8 bases identical to TRBD1. This CDR3 is built from 15 residues. V was clipped by 7 bases and J by 7 bases; unmatched bases: 9. Germline CDR1 MNHEY, CDR2 SVGAGI. DNA of the CDR3: TGTGCCAGCACCTCCGGACAGGGACACAATTCACCCCTCCACTTT. It yields the protein CASTSGQGHNSPLHF.

The table lists this clone with a few counts. This chain uses TRBV27 with TRBJ1-6, with 8 bases matching TRBD1. The V gene end was trimmed by 9 bases and the J gene end by 7 bases; junction bases not matched to a gene: 11. The length of the CDR3 is 15 residues. The germline gives CDR1 MNHEY, CDR2 SMNVEV (reference sequence). CDR3 residues: CASSAAGQGNSPLHF. CDR3 in DNA: TGTGCCAGTAGTGCCGCCGGACAGGGAAATTCACCCCTCCACTTT.

This clone showed up just a few times. This sequence joins TRBV2 and TRBJ1-4; no definite D call. The CDR3 is 13 amino acids. Germline assignment: CDR1 SNHLY and CDR2 FYNNEI. Trimming took off 8 bases at V and 8 bases at J, with 15 bases between the two ends. DNA for the CDR3: TGTGCCAGCCTGGCCCGGGTACGAGAAAAACTGTTTTTT. As protein: CASLARVREKLFF.

The chain joins TRBV5-1 to TRBJ2-3; D call uncertain. Trimming stripped 0 bases from V and 4 bases from J, with 3 bases between. The germline V gene has CDR1 SGHRS and CDR2 YFSETQ. CDR3 length: 12 residues. Here the CDR3 reads CASSLAPDTQYF. DNA of the CDR3: TGCGCCAGCAGCTTGGCTCCAGATACGCAGTATTTT.

The rearrangement joins TRBV9 to TRBJ1-1, with TRBD1 matching over 8 bases. J gave up 5 bases and V 4 bases, and 10 bases lay outside the gene matches. The CDR3 is 15 amino acids. The germline V gene encodes CDR1 SGDLS and CDR2 YYNGEE. In nucleotides, the CDR3 is TGTGCCAGCAGCCCCAGACAGGGGATGGGGACTGAAGCTTTCTTT. Residues: CASSPRQGMGTEAFF.

V is TRBV4-2 and J is TRBJ2-4; the match to TRBD2 covers 13 bases. Trimming took 0 bases from V and 0 from J; bases not matched to a gene: 8. From germline, CDR1 is LGHNA and CDR2 YNFKEQ. The CDR3 loop spans 20 amino acids. CDR3 loop: CASSQDTSGGDGRAKNIQYF. CDR3 DNA: TGTGCCAGCAGCCAAGATACTAGCGGGGGGGACGGGCGAGCCAAAAACATTCAGTACTTC.

The rearrangement uses TRBV28 and TRBJ1-5; 10 bases match TRBD1. The J segment lost 4 bases and the V segment lost 7 bases, leaving 7 bases of the junction unmatched. CDR3 length equals 15 residues. CDR1 and CDR2 from the germline V gene are MDHEN and SYDVKM. This CDR3 reads CASTRDRGFNQPQHF. CDR3 coding DNA: TGTGCCAGCACTAGGGACAGGGGCTTTAATCAGCCCCAGCATTTT.

The V call is TRBV6-5, the J call TRBJ1-5; 7 nucleotides match TRBD1. Unmatched junction bases numbered 5, after V lost 4 bases and J lost 2 bases. In germline, CDR1 is MNHEY, CDR2 SVGAGI. The CDR3 spans 15 residues. The CDR3 reads CASSSKTGRNQPQHF. The CDR3 bases are TGTGCCAGCAGTTCCAAGACAGGGCGCAATCAGCCCCAGCATTTT.

This chain uses TRBV19 with TRBJ2-7; no reliable D call. This CDR3 spans 13 amino acids. Germline CDR1 and CDR2: LNHDA and SQIVND (reference sequence). V lost 5 bases to trimming and J lost 3 bases, with 11 bases between them. The CDR3, as DNA: TGTGCCAGTAGTGCCCTAGGCAACTACGAGCAGTACTTC. Translation: CASSALGNYEQYF.

The chain uses TRBV19 and TRBJ2-1, with D unresolved. The V and J ends lost 10 bases and 7 bases respectively, with 11 bases between them. Per the germline V gene, CDR1 is LNHDA and CDR2 is SQIVND (reference sequence). The CDR3 contains 11 residues. The CDR3 loop reads CATQVWNEQFF. The CDR3 region has the DNA TGTGCCACCCAGGTTTGGAATGAGCAGTTCTTC.

This chain joins TRBV29-1 and TRBJ2-3; no reliable D call. The germline V gene has CDR1 SQVTM and CDR2 ANQGSEA. This CDR3 contains 12 residues. V was shortened by 5 bases and J by 3 bases, with 9 bases between the two germline ends. In DNA, the CDR3 is TGCAGCGTTTTAAGGCGGACAGATACGCAGTATTTT. This sequence encodes CSVLRRTDTQYF.

This clone was recorded a few times. This rearrangement joins TRBV5-8 to TRBJ1-1; D gene ambiguous. CDR3 length equals 16 residues. Trimming took 0 bases from V and 3 from J, leaving 15 bases between them. The V gene's germline CDR1 is SGHTS and CDR2 YDEGEE. The CDR3 region is CASSLGVVRGHTEAFF. CDR3 DNA sequence: TGTGCCAGCAGCTTGGGGGTTGTGCGAGGCCACACTGAAGCTTTCTTT.

The V call is TRBV2, the J call TRBJ2-5, with unresolved D. Germline CDR1 reads SNHLY; CDR2 reads FYNNEI. V gave up 6 bases and J gave up 11 bases, with 10 bases separating them. CDR3 size: 10 residues. The CDR3 coding sequence is TGTGCCAGCAGCCCCCTAGAGCAGTACTTC. Amino acids: CASSPLEQYF.

V and J are TRBV9 and TRBJ2-5, with 9 bases matching TRBD1. V trimming: 4 bases; J trimming: 5 bases; junction bases outside the gene matches: 12. The CDR3 spans 16 residues. Germline V lookup: CDR1 SGDLS, CDR2 YYNGEE. For the CDR3, the DNA is TGTGCCAGCAGCCAACGACAGGGGGGGCCGTCGGAGACCCAGTACTTC. This sequence encodes CASSQRQGGPSETQYF.

The chain combines TRBV7-9 with TRBJ1-2, with D possibly TRBD1 on 6 matching bases. Trimming shortened V by 5 bases and J by 5 bases, and 12 bases separated the two germline ends. Looked up from germline, CDR1 is SEHNR and CDR2 is FQNEAQ (reference sequence). CDR3 length: 13 residues. The CDR3 region is CASSPDSLYGYTF. DNA for the CDR3: TGTGCCAGCAGCCCGGACAGCCTATATGGCTACACCTTC.

The chain links TRBV7-2 to TRBJ2-1; 15 bases map to TRBD2. Trimming took 5 bases from V and 4 from J; bases not matched to a gene: 0. Germline loops: CDR1 SGHTA, CDR2 FQGNSA. This CDR3 has 15 amino acids. CDR3 residues: CASSGLAGGYNEQFF. The CDR3 nucleotides are TGTGCCAGCAGCGGACTAGCGGGGGGGTACAATGAGCAGTTCTTC.

The chain has TRBV6-5 and TRBJ2-2, with D perhaps matching TRBD1 (5 bases). This CDR3 spans 13 amino acids. CDR1 and CDR2 from the germline V gene are MNHEY and SVGAGI. Trimming stripped 5 bases from V and 4 bases from J, with 8 bases between. The CDR3 DNA sequence: TGTGCCAGCAGTAGGGGAAGCACCGGGGAGCTGTTTTTT. Protein: CASSRGSTGELFF.

The V call is TRBV5-6, the J call TRBJ2-5; D possibly corresponds to TRBD2 (6 bases). The CDR3 has 14 amino acids. CDR1 and CDR2 from the germline V gene are SGHDT and YYEEEE. The V end was cut by 3 bases, the J end by 4 bases, with 13 bases between. The CDR3, as DNA: TGTGCCAGCAGCTGGACTAATCAGCGAGAGACCCAGTACTTC. Translation gives CASSWTNQRETQYF. The full variable domain, its missing parts supplied by reference TRBV5-6 and TRBJ2-5, is DAGVTQSPTHLIKTRGQQVTLRCSPKSGHDTVSWYQQALGQGPQFIFQYYEEEERQRGNFPDRFSGHQFPNYSSELNVNALLLGDSALYLCASSWTNQRETQYFGPGTRLLVL.

The chain is built from TRBV6-1 and TRBJ2-5; 7 bases are shared with TRBD2. The J segment lost 0 bases and the V segment lost 6 bases, leaving 4 bases of the junction unmatched. The CDR3 is 14 amino acids. Germline V gene sequence: CDR1 MNHNS, CDR2 SASEGT. The CDR3 reads CASRATSDQETQYF. The CDR3, as DNA: TGTGCCAGCAGAGCCACTAGCGACCAAGAGACCCAGTACTTC.

The chain has TRBV27 and TRBJ2-1; TRBD2 aligns across 9 bases. J gave up 7 bases and V 8 bases, and 12 bases lay outside the gene matches. Germline values: CDR1 MNHEY, CDR2 SMNVEV (reference sequence). The CDR3 sequence is 15 residues long. In DNA, the CDR3 is TGTGCCAGCGGTTGGGGACTAGCTCCTCGTAATGAGCAGTTCTTC. Encoded protein: CASGWGLAPRNEQFF.